This TCR beta chain was recorded in a study of T cell responses to AZD1222 COVID-19 vaccine. Assay: immunoSEQ multiplex PCR; the TCRdb copy retains only in-frame clones and omits some. This specimen shows about 140,000 clones; the ten leading clones hold about 2.3%. The V end lost 4 bases, the J end lost 5 bases, and 14 bases lay between the germline ends. Germline CDR1 reads SQVTM; CDR2 reads ANQGSEA. The length of the CDR3 is 13 residues. The chain recombines TRBV29-1 with TRBJ1-1; D gene ambiguous. The sequence came from an adult in good health. Material for sequencing was peripheral blood. CDR3: CSVGLSGGTEAFF. CDR3 nucleotides: TGCAGCGTTGGTCTTTCAGGAGGGACTGAAGCTTTCTTT.